What follows are 10 T cell receptor beta chains derived from one specimen sequenced in a study of response to subunit inactivated influenza vaccine. Each CDR3 protein gets one entry after TCRdb re-called the RT-PCR reads with MiXCR. Of fewer than 600,000 distinct CDR3 sequences listed, 6% to 9% are singletons. The sequencing here drew on PBMCs from blood, taken around 25 months after vaccination. The source of these receptors is a man between 50 and 69 years old who received an inactivated influenza vaccine.

The V and J genes are TRBV4-3 and TRBJ2-1; 12 bases agree with TRBD1. CDR1 and CDR2 from the germline V gene are LGHNA and YSLEER. This CDR3 has 18 amino acids. Trimming at V came to 1 base and at J to 9 bases, leaving 13 bases not matched to a gene. The CDR3 coding sequence is TGCGCCAGCAGCCAAGTTGAGAGGGGACAGGGGGCATTGGGTGAGCAGTTCTTC. Amino acid sequence: CASSQVERGQGALGEQFF.

This clonotype was recorded a few times. DNA of the CDR3: TGTGCCAGCAGCTCTGGACAGGGGGCCCACACCGGGGAGCTGTTTTTT. Protein product: CASSSGQGAHTGELFF. The chain combines TRBV6-1 with TRBJ2-2; 11 nucleotides align to TRBD1. CDR3 size: 16 residues. Germline V CDR1 and CDR2: MNHNS, SASEGT. The junction had 6 bases not matched to a gene; V was cut back by 6 bases and J by 3 bases.

CDR3 region: CASLKDNEQFF. The DNA of the CDR3 is TGTGCCAGCCTAAAGGACAATGAGCAGTTCTTC. The chain is built from TRBV10-3 and TRBJ2-1; D remains unclear. This CDR3 is 11 amino acids long. Trimming took off 10 bases at V and 5 bases at J, with 9 bases between the two ends. Germline V CDR1 and CDR2: ENHRY, SYGVKD.

This chain joins TRBV7-8 and TRBJ2-7; D is uncertain. This CDR3 has 17 residues. Germline CDR1 reads SGHVS; CDR2 reads FQNEAQ. V lost 0 bases, J lost 3 bases, and 18 bases lay in between. CDR3 sequence (DNA): TGTGCCAGCAGCTTAGCGGTCGTTGGGTCAAATTACTACGAGCAGTACTTC. This encodes CASSLAVVGSNYYEQYF.

In its sample, this clonotype was seen many times. The V gene is TRBV20-1, the J gene TRBJ2-1; D not certain. Looked up from germline, CDR1 is DFQATT and CDR2 is SNEGSKA (reference sequence). The CDR3 totals 11 residues. Between the trimmed V and J ends, which lost 0 bases and 8 bases, there was a span of 5 bases. CDR3 nucleotides: TGCAGTGCTAGAGAAATTTATGAGCAGTTCTTC. Translating it yields CSAREIYEQFF.

This clonotype was counted at least ten times. J is TRBJ1-2 and V is TRBV29-1, with no clear D. CDR1 is SQVTM and CDR2 is ANQGSEA in the germline V gene. Deletions cut 1 base from V and 3 bases from J, with 9 bases between. The CDR3 extends over 13 amino acids. CDR3 residues: CSVEGTADYGYTF. The CDR3 DNA reads TGCAGCGTTGAAGGAACCGCAGACTATGGCTACACCTTC.

This clonotype was seen a few times. The gene calls are TRBV3-1 and TRBJ1-6, with 9 bases fitting TRBD1. Per germline, CDR1 LGHDT and CDR2 YNNKEL (reference sequence). V trimming: 4 bases; J trimming: 6 bases; junction bases outside the gene matches: 4. The CDR3 loop spans 15 amino acids. The CDR3 DNA reads TGTGCCAGCAGCCTACCGGGACAGGGTAATTCACCCCTCCACTTT. Translation gives CASSLPGQGNSPLHF.

In its sample, this clonotype was seen many times. J is TRBJ1-5 and V is TRBV7-7, with D hard to call. The CDR3 runs to 17 residues. V was pared by 1 base and J by 0 bases, with 13 bases between. CDR1 SSHAT and CDR2 FNYEAQ come from the germline V gene (reference sequence). Here the CDR3 DNA reads TGTGCCAGCAGCTTAGACCCTGGGGTCTGTAGCAATCAGCCCCAGCATTTT. As protein: CASSLDPGVCSNQPQHF.

This clonotype came up a few times. V and J are TRBV6-5 and TRBJ1-1; 8 bases map to TRBD1. Trimming at V came to 2 bases and at J to 4 bases, leaving 9 bases not matched to a gene. The CDR3 spans 16 residues. CDR1 MNHEY and CDR2 SVGAGI come from the germline V gene. CDR3 nucleotide sequence: TGTGCCAGCAGTTACCCGGGACAGGCCAGGAGCACTGAAGCTTTCTTT. Translated, it gives CASSYPGQARSTEAFF.

The rearrangement links TRBV4-1 to TRBJ1-1; D is unresolved. Trimming cost V 0 bases and J 5 bases, with 10 bases left between them. The CDR3 contains 14 residues. Germline lookup yields CDR1 MGHRA and CDR2 YSYEKL. The CDR3 reads CASSQDPGRTEAFF. CDR3 DNA sequence: TGCGCCAGCAGCCAAGATCCCGGGAGGACTGAAGCTTTCTTT.